Following are 6 T cell receptor beta chains from one sample sequenced in a study of T cell changes during pregnancy in multiple sclerosis. Only in-frame clones appear in the TCRdb table, and some are missing; sequencing was by immunoSEQ multiplex PCR. The table records 75,000 to 85,000 clones, 93% of them present only once. Sequencing was performed on peripheral blood, taken in the second trimester of pregnancy. The origin of the receptors is a female donor with multiple sclerosis, enrolled in a pregnancy study.

V is TRBV11-2 and J is TRBJ2-7, with TRBD2 matching over 9 bases. The CDR3 has 16 residues. Germline V gene lookup returns CDR1 SGHAT and CDR2 FQNNGV. V trimming: 6 bases; J trimming: 2 bases; junction bases outside the gene matches: 11. In nucleotides, the CDR3 is TGTGCCAGCAGAAGAAGCGGGGGGAGTAGGACCTACGAGCAGTACTTC. Its translation is CASRRSGGSRTYEQYF. The full variable domain, its missing parts supplied by reference TRBV11-2 and TRBJ2-7, is EAGVAQSPRYKIIEKRQSVAFWCNPISGHATLYWYQQILGQGPKLLIQFQNNGVVDDSQLPKDRFSAERLKGVDSTLKIQPAKLEDSAVYLCASRRSGGSRTYEQYFGPGTRLTVT.

V usage is TRBV19 and J usage is TRBJ1-5; perhaps TRBD1 as D (5 bases). The CDR3 length is 12 residues. V shed 4 bases and J shed 7 bases, with 8 bases lying between them. Germline V gives CDR1 LNHDA, CDR2 SQIVND (reference sequence). Here the CDR3 DNA reads TGTGCCAGTAGTACAGGGTTACAGCCCCAGCATTTT. It yields the protein CASSTGLQPQHF.

The V gene is TRBV7-2, the J gene TRBJ2-7, with 7 positions matching TRBD1. Germline loops: CDR1 SGHTA, CDR2 FQGNSA. J was trimmed by 4 bases and V by 5 bases; bases with no gene match: 14. The CDR3 covers 16 residues. The CDR3 sequence: CASSAPDRALGYEQYF. CDR3 nucleotide sequence: TGTGCCAGCAGCGCCCCAGACAGGGCGCTTGGGTACGAGCAGTACTTC.

The genes are TRBV5-1 and TRBJ1-1; a possible D gene is TRBD1 (6 bases). V shed 4 bases and J shed 1 base, with 14 bases lying between them. Germline V gene lookup returns CDR1 SGHRS and CDR2 YFSETQ. The CDR3 loop spans 15 amino acids. In DNA form, the CDR3 reads TGCGCCAGCAGCCTACTAATGGGACAGAACACTGAAGCTTTCTTT. Its translation is CASSLLMGQNTEAFF.

This clone is a singleton in its sample. This chain links TRBV30 with TRBJ1-2, with D possibly matching TRBD1 (5 bases). Germline V lookup: CDR1 GTSNPN, CDR2 SVGIG (reference sequence). CDR3 length equals 15 residues. V lost 2 bases and J lost 3, with 16 bases in between. CDR3 sequence reads: CAWSPTALKYYGYTF. CDR3 bases: TGTGCCTGGAGTCCGACAGCTCTTAAGTACTATGGCTACACCTTC.

The chain employs TRBV15 and TRBJ1-3, with TRBD1 matching over 7 bases. The CDR3 is 14 amino acids. The V gene's germline CDR1 is LNHNV and CDR2 YYDKDF (reference sequence). V was clipped by 11 bases and J by 6 bases; unmatched bases: 13. The CDR3 sequence: CAAGGQASENTIYF. The CDR3 bases are TGTGCCGCCGGAGGACAGGCGTCGGAAAACACCATATATTTT.